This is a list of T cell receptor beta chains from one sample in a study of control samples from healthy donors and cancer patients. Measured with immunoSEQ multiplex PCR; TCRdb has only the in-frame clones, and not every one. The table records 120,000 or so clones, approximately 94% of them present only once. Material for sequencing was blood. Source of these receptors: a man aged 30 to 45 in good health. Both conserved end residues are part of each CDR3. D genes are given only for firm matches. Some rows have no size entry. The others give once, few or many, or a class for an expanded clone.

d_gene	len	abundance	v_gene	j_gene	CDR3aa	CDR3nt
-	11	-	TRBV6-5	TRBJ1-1	CASKRIGEAFF	TGTGCCAGCAAGCGGATTGGTGAGGCTTTCTTT
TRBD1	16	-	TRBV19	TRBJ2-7	CASSIDWTGAGYEQYF	TGTGCCAGTAGTATAGACTGGACAGGGGCCGGGTACGAGCAGTACTTC
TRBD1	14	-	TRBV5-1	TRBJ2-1	CASSLLDRGNEQFF	TGCGCCAGCAGCTTGCTAGACAGGGGGAATGAGCAGTTCTTC
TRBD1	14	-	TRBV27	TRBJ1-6	CASRRGQENSPLHF	TGTGCCAGCAGGCGGGGACAGGAAAATTCACCCCTCCACTTT
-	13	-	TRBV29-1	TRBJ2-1	CSVRGLSVNEQFF	TGCAGCGTTCGGGGATTATCGGTGAATGAGCAGTTCTTC
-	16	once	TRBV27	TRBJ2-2	CASSQWDTRDTGELFF	TGTGCCAGCAGTCAATGGGACACCCGAGACACCGGGGAGCTGTTTTTT
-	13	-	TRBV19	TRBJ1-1	CASSLGESTEAFF	TGTGCCAGTAGTTTAGGGGAGTCCACTGAAGCTTTCTTT
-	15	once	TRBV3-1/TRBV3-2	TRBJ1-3	CASSRRGGPGNTIYF	TGTGCCAGCAGCCGTCGGGGGGGCCCTGGAAACACCATATATTTT
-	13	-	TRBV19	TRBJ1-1	CASSKGGPTEAFF	TGTGCCAGTAGTAAAGGGGGTCCCACTGAAGCTTTCTTT
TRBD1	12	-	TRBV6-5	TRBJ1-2	CASSPGQGRYTF	TGTGCCAGCAGTCCGGGACAGGGACGCTACACCTTC
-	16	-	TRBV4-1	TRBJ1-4	CASSQGHTARGEKLFF	TGCGCCAGCAGCCAGGGACACACTGCCCGAGGGGAAAAACTGTTTTTT
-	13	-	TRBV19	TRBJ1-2	CASSRGGSYGYTF	TGTGCCAGTAGTCGGGGGGGCTCCTATGGCTACACCTTC
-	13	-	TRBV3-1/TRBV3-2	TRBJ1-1	CASSTAGRAEAFF	TGTGCCAGCAGCACTGCAGGGAGGGCTGAAGCTTTCTTT
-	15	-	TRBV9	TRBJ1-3	CASSAGQHSGNTIYF	TGTGCCAGCAGCGCTGGACAGCACTCTGGAAACACCATATATTTT